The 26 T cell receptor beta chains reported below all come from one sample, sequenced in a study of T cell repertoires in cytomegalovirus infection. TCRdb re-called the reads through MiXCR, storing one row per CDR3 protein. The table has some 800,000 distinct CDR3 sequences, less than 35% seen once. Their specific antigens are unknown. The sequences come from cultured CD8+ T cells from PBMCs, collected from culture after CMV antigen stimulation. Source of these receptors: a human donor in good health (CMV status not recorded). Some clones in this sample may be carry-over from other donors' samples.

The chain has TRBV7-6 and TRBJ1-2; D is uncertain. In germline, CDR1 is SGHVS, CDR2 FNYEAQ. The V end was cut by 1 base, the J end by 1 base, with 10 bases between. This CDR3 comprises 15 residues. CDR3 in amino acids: CASSLESTINYGYTF. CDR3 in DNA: TGTGCCAGCAGCTTAGAATCTACCATTAACTATGGCTACACCTTC.

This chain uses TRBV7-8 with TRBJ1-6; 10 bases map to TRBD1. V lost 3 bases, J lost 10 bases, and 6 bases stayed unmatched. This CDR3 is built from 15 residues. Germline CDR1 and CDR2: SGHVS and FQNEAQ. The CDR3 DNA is TGTGCCAGCAGCTTTCCGGGACAGGGGTTCTCACCCCTCCACTTT. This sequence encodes CASSFPGQGFSPLHF.

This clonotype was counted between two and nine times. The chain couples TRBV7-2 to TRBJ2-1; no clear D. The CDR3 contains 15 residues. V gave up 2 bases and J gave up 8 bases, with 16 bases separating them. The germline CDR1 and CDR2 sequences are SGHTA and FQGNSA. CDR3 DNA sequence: TGTGCCAGCAGCTTATTAGGCCTCCTGCCTGATGAGCAGTTCTTC. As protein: CASSLLGLLPDEQFF.

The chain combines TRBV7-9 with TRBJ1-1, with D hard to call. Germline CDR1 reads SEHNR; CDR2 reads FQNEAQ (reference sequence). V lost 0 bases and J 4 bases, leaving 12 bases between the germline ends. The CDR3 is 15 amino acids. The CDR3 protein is CASSLAPSASTEAFF. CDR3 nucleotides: TGTGCCAGCAGCTTAGCACCGTCAGCGAGCACTGAAGCTTTCTTT.

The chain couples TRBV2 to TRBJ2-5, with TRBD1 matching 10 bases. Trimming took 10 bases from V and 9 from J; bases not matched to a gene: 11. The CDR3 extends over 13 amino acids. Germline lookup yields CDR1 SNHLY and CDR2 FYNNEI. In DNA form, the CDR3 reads TGTGCCAACAGCAACAGGACAGGGGGGGCCCAGTACTTC. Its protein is CANSNRTGGAQYF.

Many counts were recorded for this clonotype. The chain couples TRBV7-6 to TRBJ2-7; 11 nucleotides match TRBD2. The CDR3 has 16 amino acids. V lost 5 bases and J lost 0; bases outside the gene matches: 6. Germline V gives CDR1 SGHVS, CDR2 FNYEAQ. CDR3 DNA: TGTGCCAGCAGCCCACTAGCGGGGGAGAGCTCCTACGAGCAGTACTTC. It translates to CASSPLAGESSYEQYF.

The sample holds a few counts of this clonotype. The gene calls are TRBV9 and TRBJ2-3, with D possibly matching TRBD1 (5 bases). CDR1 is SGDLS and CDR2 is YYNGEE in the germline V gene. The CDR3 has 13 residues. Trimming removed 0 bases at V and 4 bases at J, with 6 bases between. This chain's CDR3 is CASSVAGSDTQYF. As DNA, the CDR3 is TGTGCCAGCAGCGTAGCAGGGTCAGATACGCAGTATTTT.

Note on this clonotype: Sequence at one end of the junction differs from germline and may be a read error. The CDR3 loop is CASILSLEQGGNQPQHF. The CDR3 nucleotides are TGTGCCAGCATTTTATCGCTTGAGCAGGGTGGTAATCAGCCCCAGCATTTT. The gene calls are TRBV27 and TRBJ1-5; TRBD1 might be the D (5 bases). Looked up from germline, CDR1 is MNHEY and CDR2 is SMNVEV (reference sequence). This CDR3 has 17 amino acids.

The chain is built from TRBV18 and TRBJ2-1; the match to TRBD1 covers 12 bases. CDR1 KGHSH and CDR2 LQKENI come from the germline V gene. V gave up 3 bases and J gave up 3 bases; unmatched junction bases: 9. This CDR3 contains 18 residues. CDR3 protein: CASSPARDRGPLYNEQFF. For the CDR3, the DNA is TGTGCCAGCTCACCCGCCAGGGACAGGGGGCCCCTCTACAATGAGCAGTTCTTC.

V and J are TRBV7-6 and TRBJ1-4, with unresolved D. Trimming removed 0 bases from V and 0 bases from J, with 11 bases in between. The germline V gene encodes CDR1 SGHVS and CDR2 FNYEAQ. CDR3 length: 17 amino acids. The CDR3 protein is CASSLAPEFSTNEKLFF. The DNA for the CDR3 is TGTGCCAGCAGCTTAGCTCCAGAGTTTTCAACTAATGAAAAACTGTTTTTT.

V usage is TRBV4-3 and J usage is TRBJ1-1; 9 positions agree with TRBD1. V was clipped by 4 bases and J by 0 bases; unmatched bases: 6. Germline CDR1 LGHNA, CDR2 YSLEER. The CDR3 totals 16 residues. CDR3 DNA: TGCGCCAGCAGCCCACGGACAGGGGACCTGAACACTGAAGCTTTCTTT. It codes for CASSPRTGDLNTEAFF.

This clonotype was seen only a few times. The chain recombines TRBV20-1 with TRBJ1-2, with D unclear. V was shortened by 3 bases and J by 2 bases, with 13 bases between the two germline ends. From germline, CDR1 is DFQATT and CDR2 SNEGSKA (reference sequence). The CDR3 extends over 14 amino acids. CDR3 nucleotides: TGCAGTGCTAGGCAGCTTGGAAGCAACTATGGCTACACCTTC. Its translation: CSARQLGSNYGYTF.

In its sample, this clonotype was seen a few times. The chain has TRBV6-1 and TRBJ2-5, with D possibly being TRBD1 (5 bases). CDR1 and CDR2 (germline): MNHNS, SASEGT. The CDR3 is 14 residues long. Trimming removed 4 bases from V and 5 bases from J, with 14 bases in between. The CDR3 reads CASSAPGARETQYF. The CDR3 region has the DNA TGTGCCAGCAGTGCCCCTGGGGCGCGGGAGACCCAGTACTTC.

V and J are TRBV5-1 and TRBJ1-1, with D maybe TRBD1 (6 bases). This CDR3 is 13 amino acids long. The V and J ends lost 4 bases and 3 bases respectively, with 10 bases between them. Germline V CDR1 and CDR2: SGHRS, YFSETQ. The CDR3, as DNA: TGCGCCAGCAGCAACAGGGTCGACACTGAAGCTTTCTTT. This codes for CASSNRVDTEAFF.

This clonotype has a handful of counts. CDR3 DNA sequence: TGTGCCGGCGGGGTCCGGGGAAGTGAAAAACTGTTTTTT. Protein sequence: CAGGVRGSEKLFF. This sequence joins TRBV13 and TRBJ1-4; D not certain. Germline V gene sequence: CDR1 PRHDT, CDR2 FYEKMQ (reference sequence). V gave up 11 bases and J gave up 7 bases, with 17 bases separating them. The CDR3 extends over 13 amino acids.

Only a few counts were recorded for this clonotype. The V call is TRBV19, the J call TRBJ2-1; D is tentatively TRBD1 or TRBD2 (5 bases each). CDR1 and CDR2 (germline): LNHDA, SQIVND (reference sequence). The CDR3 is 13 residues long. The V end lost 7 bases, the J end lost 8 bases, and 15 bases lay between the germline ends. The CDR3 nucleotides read TGTGCCAGTAAGGGGTCGGGGTTGGATGAGCAGTTCTTC. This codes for CASKGSGLDEQFF.

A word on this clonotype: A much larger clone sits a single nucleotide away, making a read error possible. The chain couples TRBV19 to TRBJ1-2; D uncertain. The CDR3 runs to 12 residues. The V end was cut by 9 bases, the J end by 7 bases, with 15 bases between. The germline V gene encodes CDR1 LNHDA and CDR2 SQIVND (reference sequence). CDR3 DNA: TGTGCCAGCGGGAGCTCCCAGGCTGGCTACACCTTC. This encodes CASGSSQAGYTF.

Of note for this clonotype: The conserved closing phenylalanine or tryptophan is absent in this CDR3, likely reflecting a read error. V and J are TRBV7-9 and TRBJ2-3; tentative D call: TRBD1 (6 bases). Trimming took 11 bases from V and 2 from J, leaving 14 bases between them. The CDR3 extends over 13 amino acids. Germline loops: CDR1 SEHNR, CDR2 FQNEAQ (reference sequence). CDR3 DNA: TGTGCCCGAGAGGGGGACAACACAGATACGCAGTATCTT. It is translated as CAREGDNTDTQYL.

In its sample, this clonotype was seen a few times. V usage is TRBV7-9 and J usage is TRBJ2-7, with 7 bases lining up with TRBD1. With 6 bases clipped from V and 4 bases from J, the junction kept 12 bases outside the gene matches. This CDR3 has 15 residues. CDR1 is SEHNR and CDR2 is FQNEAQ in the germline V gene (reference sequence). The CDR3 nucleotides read TGTGCCAGCAGACCTAAGACAGGGACAACATACGAGCAGTACTTC. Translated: CASRPKTGTTYEQYF.

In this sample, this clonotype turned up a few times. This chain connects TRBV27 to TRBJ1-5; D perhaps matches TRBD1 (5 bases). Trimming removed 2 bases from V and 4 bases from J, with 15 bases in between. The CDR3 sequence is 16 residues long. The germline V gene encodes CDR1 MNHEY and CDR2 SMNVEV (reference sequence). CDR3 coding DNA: TGTGCCAGCAGTTTAATGGGGCCAGGGAGGAATCAGCCCCAGCATTTT. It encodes CASSLMGPGRNQPQHF.

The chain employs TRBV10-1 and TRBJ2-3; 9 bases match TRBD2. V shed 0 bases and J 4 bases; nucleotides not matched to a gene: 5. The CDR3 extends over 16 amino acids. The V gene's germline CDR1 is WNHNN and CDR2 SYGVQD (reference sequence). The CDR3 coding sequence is TGCGCCAGCAGTGAGTCATCGGGACTAGCACCAGATACGCAGTATTTT. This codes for CASSESSGLAPDTQYF.

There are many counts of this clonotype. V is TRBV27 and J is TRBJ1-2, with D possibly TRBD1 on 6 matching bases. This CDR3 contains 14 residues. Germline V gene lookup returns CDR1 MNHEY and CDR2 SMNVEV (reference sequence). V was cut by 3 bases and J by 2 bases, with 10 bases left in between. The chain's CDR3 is CASSFGQTNYGYTF. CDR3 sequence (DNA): TGTGCCAGCAGTTTCGGACAGACCAACTATGGCTACACCTTC.

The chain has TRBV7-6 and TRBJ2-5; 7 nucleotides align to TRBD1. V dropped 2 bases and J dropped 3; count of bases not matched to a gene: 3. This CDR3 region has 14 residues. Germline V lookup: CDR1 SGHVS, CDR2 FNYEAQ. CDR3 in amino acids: CASSLSTGEETQYF. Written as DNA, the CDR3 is TGTGCCAGCAGCTTATCCACAGGGGAAGAGACCCAGTACTTC. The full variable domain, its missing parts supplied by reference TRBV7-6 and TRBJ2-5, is GAGVSQSPRYKVTKRGQDVALRCDPISGHVSLYWYRQALGQGPEFLTYFNYEAQQDKSGLPNDRFSAERPEGSISTLTIQRTEQRDSAMYRCASSLSTGEETQYFGPGTRLLVL.

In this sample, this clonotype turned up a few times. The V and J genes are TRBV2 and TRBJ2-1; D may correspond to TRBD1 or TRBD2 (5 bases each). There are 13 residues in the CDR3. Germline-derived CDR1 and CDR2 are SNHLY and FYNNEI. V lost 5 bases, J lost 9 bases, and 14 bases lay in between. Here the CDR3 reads CASSHLPGSEQFF. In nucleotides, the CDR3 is TGTGCCAGCAGTCACCTACCAGGGAGTGAGCAGTTCTTC.

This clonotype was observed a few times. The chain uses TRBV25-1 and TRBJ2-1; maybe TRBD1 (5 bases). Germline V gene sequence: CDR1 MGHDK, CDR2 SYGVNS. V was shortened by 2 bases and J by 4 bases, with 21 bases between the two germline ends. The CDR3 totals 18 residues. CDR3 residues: CASSELYTSRGLYNEQFF. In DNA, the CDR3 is TGTGCCAGCAGTGAACTATATACCTCTAGGGGATTGTACAATGAGCAGTTCTTC.

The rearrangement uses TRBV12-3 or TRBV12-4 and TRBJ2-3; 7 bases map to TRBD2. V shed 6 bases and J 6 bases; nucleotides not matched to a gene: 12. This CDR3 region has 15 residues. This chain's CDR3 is CASSPPTVGGDTQYF. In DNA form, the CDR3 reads TGTGCCAGCAGCCCCCCGACCGTGGGGGGGGATACGCAGTATTTT.